What follows are 30 T cell receptor beta chains derived from one specimen sequenced in a study of cytomegalovirus exposure and HLA in healthy donors. Some clones are missing from TCRdb's copy, which holds only in-frame ones; the method was immunoSEQ multiplex PCR. This sample yields roughly 140,000 clones, of which about 89% are seen a single time; around 3.2% belongs to the top ten. The sequenced sample was PBMCs. Receptor source: a woman aged 18-29 years in good health and CMV-seropositive.

This chain uses TRBV7-8 with TRBJ2-5; 7 nucleotides line up with TRBD1. Germline V lookup: CDR1 SGHVS, CDR2 FQNEAQ. The CDR3 is 14 amino acids. V gave up 3 bases and J gave up 2 bases; unmatched junction bases: 3. CDR3 DNA sequence: TGTGCCAGCAGCTTCGTGGGACAGCAAGAGACCCAGTACTTC. This codes for CASSFVGQQETQYF.

The J gene is TRBJ1-1, the V gene TRBV28, with D possibly being TRBD1 (6 bases). V shed 7 bases and J shed 4 bases, with 19 bases lying between them. The CDR3 totals 15 residues. From germline, CDR1 is MDHEN and CDR2 SYDVKM. The CDR3: CASTNPPGQFTEAFF. The CDR3 region has the DNA TGTGCCAGCACTAATCCGCCGGGACAATTCACTGAAGCTTTCTTT.

This clone was picked up one time. This rearrangement joins TRBV20-1 to TRBJ2-7; 7 bases map to TRBD1. Looked up from germline, CDR1 is DFQATT and CDR2 is SNEGSKA (reference sequence). There are 11 residues in the CDR3. CDR3 loop: CSLEQGNEQYF. The DNA for the CDR3 is TGCAGCCTCGAACAGGGGAACGAGCAGTACTTC.

The CDR3 coding sequence is TGTGCCAGCAGCCAAGGTAGCACCGAGCAGTACTTC. Protein sequence: CASSQGSTEQYF. This sequence joins TRBV4-2 and TRBJ2-7; D remains unclear. V shed 1 base and J shed 6 bases, with 7 bases lying between them. This CDR3 has 12 residues. CDR1 and CDR2 from the germline V gene are LGHNA and YNFKEQ.

V is TRBV6-5 and J is TRBJ2-7, with TRBD2 identical over 10 bases. Germline V gene lookup returns CDR1 MNHEY and CDR2 SVGAGI. The CDR3 sequence is 16 residues long. V shed 0 bases and J 5 bases; nucleotides not matched to a gene: 7. CDR3 in amino acids: CASSYSPGSGRDEQYF. The CDR3 nucleotides read TGTGCCAGCAGTTACTCCCCGGGGAGCGGGAGGGACGAGCAGTACTTC.

J is TRBJ2-7 and V is TRBV11-3; 10 bases are shared with TRBD1. Germline V gene data show CDR1 as SGHNT and CDR2 as YENEEA. Germline trimming cut 5 bases from V and 4 bases from J; bases unmatched to any gene: 2. The CDR3 extends over 13 amino acids. The CDR3 DNA sequence: TGTGCCAGCAGCACGGGACAGGGGTACGAGCAGTACTTC. It specifies CASSTGQGYEQYF.

V usage is TRBV6-5 and J usage is TRBJ2-1, with TRBD2 as a possible D gene (6 bases). Trimming removed 2 bases from V and 1 base from J, with 12 bases in between. The CDR3 is 16 residues long. Germline values: CDR1 MNHEY, CDR2 SVGAGI. The CDR3 sequence: CASSYRGLNSYNEQFF. Written as DNA, the CDR3 is TGTGCCAGCAGTTACAGGGGACTCAATTCCTACAATGAGCAGTTCTTC.

The chain uses TRBV7-6 and TRBJ2-7; D may be TRBD2 (6 bases). This CDR3 is 14 amino acids long. V lost 10 bases to trimming and J lost 2 bases, with 18 bases between them. From germline, CDR1 is SGHVS and CDR2 FNYEAQ. The CDR3 region is CATSRTEGTYEQYF. CDR3 sequence (DNA): TGTGCCACTTCCCGGACGGAGGGAACCTACGAGCAGTACTTC.

The rearrangement uses TRBV30 and TRBJ2-3; 7 nucleotides agree with TRBD2. V shed 5 bases and J 1 base; nucleotides not matched to a gene: 6. The germline gives CDR1 GTSNPN, CDR2 SVGIG (reference sequence). This CDR3 is 14 amino acids long. The DNA of the CDR3 is TGTGCCTGGTCGGCCCTAGCGGGCACAGATACGCAGTATTTT. Encoded protein: CAWSALAGTDTQYF.

This rearrangement joins TRBV4-1 to TRBJ2-5; D call uncertain. Germline values: CDR1 MGHRA, CDR2 YSYEKL. The CDR3 is made up of 13 amino acids. Trimming took off 0 bases at V and 9 bases at J, with 11 bases between the two ends. CDR3 loop: CASSQDTSVSQYF. In DNA, the CDR3 is TGCGCCAGCAGCCAAGATACGAGTGTTTCCCAGTACTTC.

V is TRBV12-5 and J is TRBJ2-1; 9 bases are a match to TRBD2. With V trimmed by 5 bases and J by 9 bases, 17 bases remained unmatched. The CDR3 consists of 17 residues. Germline V CDR1 and CDR2: LGHNT, FRNRAP. This CDR3 is CASGLDIGGGRAIEQFF. The CDR3 nucleotides are TGTGCTAGTGGTCTCGATATTGGTGGCGGGAGGGCCATTGAGCAGTTCTTC.

The V gene is TRBV2, the J gene TRBJ2-7, with a possible D match to TRBD1 (6 bases). CDR1 is SNHLY, CDR2 FYNNEI, per germline. The V and J ends lost 6 bases and 3 bases respectively, with 15 bases between them. This CDR3 spans 14 amino acids. The CDR3 nucleotides read TGTGCCAGCAGCGTAATCAGGGGCCACTACGAGCAGTACTTC. Encoded protein: CASSVIRGHYEQYF.

This chain links TRBV6-1 with TRBJ2-7; 8 nucleotides align to TRBD1. Germline CDR1 MNHNS, CDR2 SASEGT. After removal of 6 bases from V and 1 base from J, the junction contained 8 bases not matched to a gene. The CDR3 is made up of 15 amino acids. The CDR3 spells CASRPTGGLSYEQYF. The CDR3 nucleotides are TGTGCCAGCAGGCCCACAGGGGGTCTGTCCTACGAGCAGTACTTC.

The chain combines TRBV5-6 with TRBJ1-3; 7 nucleotides align to TRBD1. Germline CDR1 and CDR2: SGHDT and YYEEEE. J was trimmed by 2 bases and V by 4 bases; bases with no gene match: 9. The CDR3 covers 16 residues. This chain's CDR3 is CASSPGDRVTGNTIYF. CDR3 bases: TGTGCCAGCAGCCCGGGTGACAGGGTGACTGGAAACACCATATATTTT. Based on the CDR3 plus reference TRBV5-6 and TRBJ1-3, the full variable domain is DAGVTQSPTHLIKTRGQQVTLRCSPKSGHDTVSWYQQALGQGPQFIFQYYEEEERQRGNFPDRFSGHQFPNYSSELNVNALLLGDSALYLCASSPGDRVTGNTIYFGEGSWLTVV.

J is TRBJ1-3 and V is TRBV9; 9 nucleotides agree with TRBD1. With 4 bases clipped from V and 2 bases from J, the junction kept 10 bases outside the gene matches. Per germline, CDR1 SGDLS and CDR2 YYNGEE. CDR3 length: 17 amino acids. CDR3 residues: CASSIYPGTGTGNTIYF. The CDR3 DNA follows: TGTGCCAGCAGCATCTATCCCGGGACAGGGACTGGAAACACCATATATTTT.

The chain combines TRBV7-6 with TRBJ1-1, with TRBD1 matching 7 bases. The V gene's germline CDR1 is SGHVS and CDR2 FNYEAQ. With V trimmed by 8 bases and J by 1 base, 10 bases remained unmatched. CDR3 size: 15 residues. CDR3 residues: CASGIPGQPNTEAFF. The CDR3 region has the DNA TGTGCCAGCGGCATCCCGGGACAGCCGAACACTGAAGCTTTCTTT.

CDR3 residues: CASSESGRGGLFF. As DNA, the CDR3 is TGCGCCAGCAGTGAGTCGGGGCGGGGGGGACTGTTTTTT. This chain links TRBV10-2 with TRBJ1-4; D possibly corresponds to TRBD1 (5 bases). The V end was cut by 0 bases, the J end by 13 bases, with 12 bases between. The germline V gene encodes CDR1 WSHSY and CDR2 SAAADI. CDR3 length equals 13 residues.

The chain is built from TRBV7-3 and TRBJ2-5, with 10 bases identical to TRBD2. In germline, CDR1 is SGHTA, CDR2 FQGTGA. The CDR3 length is 13 residues. With 4 bases clipped from V and 9 bases from J, the junction kept 5 bases outside the gene matches. The CDR3 DNA follows: TGTGCCAGCAGCTCACAGCGGGAGGGCCCCCAGTACTTC. Translation: CASSSQREGPQYF.

This chain uses TRBV2 with TRBJ1-2; 9 positions match TRBD1. Germline V gives CDR1 SNHLY, CDR2 FYNNEI. Unmatched junction bases numbered 5, after V lost 6 bases and J lost 3 bases. The CDR3 extends over 14 amino acids. For the CDR3, the DNA is TGTGCCAGCAGCCGGGACAGGGACTACTATGGCTACACCTTC. Translated, it gives CASSRDRDYYGYTF.

J is TRBJ2-7 and V is TRBV7-9; the D is unclear. The germline gives CDR1 SEHNR, CDR2 FQNEAQ (reference sequence). The V end was cut by 3 bases, the J end by 3 bases, with 9 bases between. This CDR3 region has 13 residues. The CDR3 loop reads CASSFAGYYEQYF. Here the CDR3 DNA reads TGTGCCAGCAGCTTTGCAGGATACTACGAGCAGTACTTC.

The chain uses TRBV10-3 and TRBJ1-2, with 7 bases that match TRBD1. V trimming: 6 bases; J trimming: 5 bases; junction bases outside the gene matches: 6. CDR1 is ENHRY, CDR2 SYGVKD, per germline. There are 13 residues in the CDR3. The CDR3 bases are TGTGCCATCAGAGGACAGGATCTTTATGGCTACACCTTC. Translating it yields CAIRGQDLYGYTF.

This chain connects TRBV27 to TRBJ1-1, with D tentatively TRBD1 (5 bases). V gave up 2 bases and J gave up 5 bases, with 27 bases separating them. This CDR3 spans 19 amino acids. Germline CDR1 is MNHEY and CDR2 is SMNVEV (reference sequence). The CDR3 DNA is TGTGCCAGCAGTTTACGGCCGGTTAGGGGCGGCCATGAAGGTACTGAAGCTTTCTTT. Its protein is CASSLRPVRGGHEGTEAFF.

The rearrangement links TRBV11-3 to TRBJ2-1; 9 nucleotides align to TRBD2. In germline, CDR1 is SGHNT, CDR2 YENEEA. The CDR3 totals 20 residues. The V gene end was trimmed by 5 bases and the J gene end by 0 bases; junction bases not matched to a gene: 17. The DNA of the CDR3 is TGTGCCAGCAGCACCCCGACTAGCGGATATGAGCCCTACTCCTACAATGAGCAGTTCTTC. Protein product: CASSTPTSGYEPYSYNEQFF.

V is TRBV5-1 and J is TRBJ2-5, with TRBD2 matching 8 bases. The ends lost 4 bases at V and 4 bases at J; junction bases unmatched: 6. CDR3 size: 14 residues. Germline V lookup: CDR1 SGHRS, CDR2 YFSETQ. CDR3 coding DNA: TGCGCCAGCAGCGGAATAGCGGGATCAGAGACCCAGTACTTC. Translating it yields CASSGIAGSETQYF.

The rearrangement links TRBV9 to TRBJ1-2; tentatively, D is TRBD1 (6 bases). Germline V gives CDR1 SGDLS, CDR2 YYNGEE. The V end was cut by 0 bases, the J end by 8 bases, with 17 bases between. The CDR3 totals 15 residues. For the CDR3, the DNA is TGTGCCAGCAGCGTAGTTTCCGGCGGGGGCGAAGGCTACACCTTC. This codes for CASSVVSGGGEGYTF.

The CDR3 nucleotides are TGTGCCAGCAGCTTCCGGGACATCTATGGCTACACCTTC. As protein: CASSFRDIYGYTF. The gene calls are TRBV7-2 and TRBJ1-2; a weak D match, TRBD1 (6 bases). V lost 3 bases and J 4 bases, leaving 9 bases between the germline ends. The CDR3 sequence is 13 residues long. Germline CDR1 is SGHTA and CDR2 is FQGNSA.

This chain uses TRBV14 with TRBJ1-2; TRBD1 aligns across 9 bases. Per the germline V gene, CDR1 is SGHDN and CDR2 is FVKESK. The CDR3 covers 15 residues. J was trimmed by 8 bases and V by 4 bases; bases with no gene match: 11. The CDR3 here is CASSLFRDRERGYTF. The CDR3 DNA follows: TGTGCCAGCAGCCTCTTCCGGGACAGGGAACGGGGCTACACCTTC.

The rearrangement uses TRBV27 and TRBJ2-1, with a weak D call TRBD2 (5 bases). The V gene's germline CDR1 is MNHEY and CDR2 SMNVEV (reference sequence). The V gene lost 2 bases and the J gene lost 0 bases, with 8 bases spanning the gap. The CDR3 consists of 15 residues. The CDR3 region has the DNA TGTGCCAGCAGTTTACTAGGGAGCTCCTACAATGAGCAGTTCTTC. Amino acid sequence: CASSLLGSSYNEQFF.

The gene calls are TRBV2 and TRBJ1-2; possible D gene TRBD1, 5 bases. This CDR3 has 11 residues. The V end was cut by 5 bases, the J end by 10 bases, with 11 bases between. Per germline, CDR1 SNHLY and CDR2 FYNNEI. The CDR3 is CASSLRQYYTF. CDR3 nucleotides: TGTGCCAGCAGTCTAAGACAGTACTACACCTTC.

This chain connects TRBV30 to TRBJ2-1; 10 bases agree with TRBD1. The J segment lost 15 bases and the V segment lost 3 bases, leaving 5 bases of the junction unmatched. The CDR3 totals 11 residues. The germline gives CDR1 GTSNPN, CDR2 SVGIG (reference sequence). The DNA of the CDR3 is TGTGCCTGGAGCCCGGGACAGGGGAGGTTCTTC. Protein product: CAWSPGQGRFF.